This T cell receptor (beta chain) is from a study of blood T cell repertoires in COVID-19. Overall study: COVID-19 samples, acute and convalescent, were from the United States, Italy and Spain. PBMCs, B-cell-depleted T cells, or T cells provided the cDNA or gDNA that made up the material.

CDR1 SGHRS and CDR2 YFSETQ come from the germline V gene. The CDR3 is 13 residues long. The germline V and J ends were trimmed by 4 bases and 0 bases, with 8 bases remaining between them. Per the original data handling: Estimated nucleated cell counts came from reference gene primer amplification. Generated by immunoSEQ multiplex PCR, the TCRdb table keeps only in-frame clones and is missing some. V and J calls and clone size are given by that table; D and trimming were obtained from the DNA. The sample has about 190,000 clones; around nine tenths are singletons. This clone showed up just once. The chain employs TRBV5-1 and TRBJ2-7; no definite D call. Material for sequencing was peripheral blood. The TCR comes from a woman aged 40 to 55 who had recovered from COVID-19. The CDR3, as DNA: TGCGCCAGCAGCGGAACAGTCTCCTACGAGCAGTACTTC. It encodes CASSGTVSYEQYF.